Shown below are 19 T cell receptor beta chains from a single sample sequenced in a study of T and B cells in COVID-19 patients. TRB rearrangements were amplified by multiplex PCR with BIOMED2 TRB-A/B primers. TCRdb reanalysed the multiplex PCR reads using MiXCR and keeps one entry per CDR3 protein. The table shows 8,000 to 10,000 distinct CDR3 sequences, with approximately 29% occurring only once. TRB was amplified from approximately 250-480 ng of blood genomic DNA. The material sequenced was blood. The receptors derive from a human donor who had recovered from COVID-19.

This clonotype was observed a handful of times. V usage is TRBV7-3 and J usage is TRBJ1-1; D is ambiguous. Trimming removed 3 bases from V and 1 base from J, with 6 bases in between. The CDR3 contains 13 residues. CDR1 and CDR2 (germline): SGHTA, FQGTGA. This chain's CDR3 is CASSFAENTEAFF. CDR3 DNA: TGTGCCAGCAGCTTCGCGGAGAACACTGAAGCTTTCTTT. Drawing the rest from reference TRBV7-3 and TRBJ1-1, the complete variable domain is GAGVSQTPSNKVTEKGKYVELRCDPISGHTALYWYRQSLGQGPEFLIYFQGTGAADDSGLPNDRFFAVRPEGSVSTLKIQRTERGDSAVYLCASSFAENTEAFFGQGTRLTVV.

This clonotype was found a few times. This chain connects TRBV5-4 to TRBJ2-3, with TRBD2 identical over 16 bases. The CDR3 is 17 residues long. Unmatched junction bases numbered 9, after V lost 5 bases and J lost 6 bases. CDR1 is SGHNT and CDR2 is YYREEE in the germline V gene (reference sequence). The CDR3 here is CASRGGTSGGAGDTQYF. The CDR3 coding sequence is TGTGCCAGCAGGGGTGGGACTAGCGGGGGGGCAGGGGATACGCAGTATTTT.

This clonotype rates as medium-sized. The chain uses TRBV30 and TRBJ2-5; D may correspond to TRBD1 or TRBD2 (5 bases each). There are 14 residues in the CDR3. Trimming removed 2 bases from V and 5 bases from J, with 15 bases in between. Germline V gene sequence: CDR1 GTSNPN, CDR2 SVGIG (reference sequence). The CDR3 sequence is CAWSTSGAGETQYF. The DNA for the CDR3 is TGTGCCTGGAGTACCTCCGGGGCCGGGGAGACCCAGTACTTC.

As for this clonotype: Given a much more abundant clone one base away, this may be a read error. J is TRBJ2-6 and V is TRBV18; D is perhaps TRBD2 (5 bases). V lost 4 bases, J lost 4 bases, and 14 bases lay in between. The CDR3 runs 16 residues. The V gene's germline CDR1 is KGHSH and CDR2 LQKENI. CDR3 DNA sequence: TGTGCCAGCTCACAGGTACGGGGTCGAGGGGCCAACGTCCTGACTTTC. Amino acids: CASSQVRGRGANVLTF.

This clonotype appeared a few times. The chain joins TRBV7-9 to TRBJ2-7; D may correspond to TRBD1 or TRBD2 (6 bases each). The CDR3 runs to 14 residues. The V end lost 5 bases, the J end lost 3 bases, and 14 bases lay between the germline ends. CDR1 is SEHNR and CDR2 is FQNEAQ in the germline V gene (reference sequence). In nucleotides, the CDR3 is TGTGCCAGCAGCCAGACGGGGGCGGTCTACGAGCAGTACTTC. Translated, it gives CASSQTGAVYEQYF.

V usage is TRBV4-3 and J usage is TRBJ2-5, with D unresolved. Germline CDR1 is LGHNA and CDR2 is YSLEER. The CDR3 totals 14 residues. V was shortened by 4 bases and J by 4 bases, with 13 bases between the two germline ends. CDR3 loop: CASSPSGGGETQYF. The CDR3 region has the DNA TGCGCCAGCAGCCCGTCTGGCGGTGGAGAGACCCAGTACTTC.

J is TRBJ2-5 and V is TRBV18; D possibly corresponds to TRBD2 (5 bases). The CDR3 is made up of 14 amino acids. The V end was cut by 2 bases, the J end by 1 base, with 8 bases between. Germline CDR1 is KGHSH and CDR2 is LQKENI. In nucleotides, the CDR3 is TGTGCCAGCTCACCATTGGGAGTCCAAGAGACCCAGTACTTC. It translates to CASSPLGVQETQYF.

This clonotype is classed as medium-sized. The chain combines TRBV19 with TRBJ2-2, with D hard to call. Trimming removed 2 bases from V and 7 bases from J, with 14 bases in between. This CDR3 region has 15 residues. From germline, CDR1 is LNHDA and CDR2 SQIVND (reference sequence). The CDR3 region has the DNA TGTGCCAGTAGTATAATGGAGAGGTTAGGCGGGGAGCTGTTTTTT. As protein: CASSIMERLGGELFF.

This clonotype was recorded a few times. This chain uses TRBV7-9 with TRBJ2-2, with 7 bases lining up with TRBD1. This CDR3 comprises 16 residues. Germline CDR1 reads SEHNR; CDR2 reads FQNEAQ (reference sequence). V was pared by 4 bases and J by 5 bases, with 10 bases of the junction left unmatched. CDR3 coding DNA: TGTGCCAGCAGCTCCTCTCGACAGGGCCGAACCGGGGAGCTGTTTTTT. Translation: CASSSSRQGRTGELFF.

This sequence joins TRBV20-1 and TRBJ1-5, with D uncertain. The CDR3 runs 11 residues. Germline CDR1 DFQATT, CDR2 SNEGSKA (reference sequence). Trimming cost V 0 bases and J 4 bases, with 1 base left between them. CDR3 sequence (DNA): TGCAGTGCTAGAGATAATCAGCCCCAGCATTTT. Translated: CSARDNQPQHF.

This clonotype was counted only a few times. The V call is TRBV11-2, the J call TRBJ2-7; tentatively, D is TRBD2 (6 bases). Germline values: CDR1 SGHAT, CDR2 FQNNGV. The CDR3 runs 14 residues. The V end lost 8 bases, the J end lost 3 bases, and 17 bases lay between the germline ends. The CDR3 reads CASGRAGLGYEQYF. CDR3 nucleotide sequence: TGTGCCAGCGGAAGAGCGGGTTTGGGCTACGAGCAGTACTTC.

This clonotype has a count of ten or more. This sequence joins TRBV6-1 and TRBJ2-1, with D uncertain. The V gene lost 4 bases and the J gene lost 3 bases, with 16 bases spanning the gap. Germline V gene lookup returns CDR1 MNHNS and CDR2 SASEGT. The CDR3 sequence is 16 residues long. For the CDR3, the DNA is TGTGCCAGCAGTGGGGCGACTCCAAACTTCTACAATGAGCAGTTCTTC. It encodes CASSGATPNFYNEQFF.

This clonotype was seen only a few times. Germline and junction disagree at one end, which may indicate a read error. In DNA form, the CDR3 reads TGTGCCAGCAGCTTAGGCGGGACTAGCGAGACTCAGTACTTC. Translation gives CASSLGGTSETQYF. The rearrangement joins TRBV7-6 to TRBJ2-5; 10 bases align to TRBD2. This CDR3 spans 14 amino acids. Germline V gene lookup returns CDR1 SGHVS and CDR2 FNYEAQ.

In nucleotides, the CDR3 is TGTGCCTGCTCCCCGAAGCCGGGCACCATATATTTT. Its protein product is CACSPKPGTIYF. This chain uses TRBV30 with TRBJ1-3; D is uncertain. Germline-derived CDR1 and CDR2 are GTSNPN and SVGIG (reference sequence). The CDR3 length is 12 residues. Trimming took off 6 bases at V and 9 bases at J, with 15 bases between the two ends.

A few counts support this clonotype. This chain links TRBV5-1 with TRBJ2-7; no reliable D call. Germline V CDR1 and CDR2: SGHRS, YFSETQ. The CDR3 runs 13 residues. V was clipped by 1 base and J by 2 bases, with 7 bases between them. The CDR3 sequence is CASSLTFPYEQYF. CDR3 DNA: TGCGCCAGCAGCTTGACCTTTCCCTACGAGCAGTACTTC.

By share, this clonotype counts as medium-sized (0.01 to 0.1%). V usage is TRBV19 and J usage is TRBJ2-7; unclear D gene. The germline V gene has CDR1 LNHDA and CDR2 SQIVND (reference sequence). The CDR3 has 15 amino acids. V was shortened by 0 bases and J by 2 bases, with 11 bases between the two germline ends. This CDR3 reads CASSIDLDGPYEQYF. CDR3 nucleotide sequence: TGTGCCAGTAGTATAGACCTCGACGGACCCTACGAGCAGTACTTC.

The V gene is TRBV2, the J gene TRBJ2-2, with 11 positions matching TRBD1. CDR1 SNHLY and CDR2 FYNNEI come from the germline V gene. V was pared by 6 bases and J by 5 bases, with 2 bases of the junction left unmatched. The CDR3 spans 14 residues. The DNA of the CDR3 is TGTGCCAGCAGGGGGACAGGGGGAACCGGGGAGCTGTTTTTT. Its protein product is CASRGTGGTGELFF.

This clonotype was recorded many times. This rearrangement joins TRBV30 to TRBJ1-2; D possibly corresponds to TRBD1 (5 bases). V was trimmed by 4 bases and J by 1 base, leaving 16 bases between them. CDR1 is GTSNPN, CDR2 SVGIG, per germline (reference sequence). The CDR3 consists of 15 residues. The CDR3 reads CAWIDGARGNYGYTF. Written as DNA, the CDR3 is TGTGCCTGGATTGATGGGGCTAGAGGTAACTATGGCTACACCTTC.

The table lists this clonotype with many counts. The CDR3 loop reads CASSLLGTGGGEQYF. Here the CDR3 DNA reads TGTGCCAGCAGTTTACTTGGGACAGGGGGCGGCGAGCAGTACTTC. The V gene is TRBV27, the J gene TRBJ2-7; 12 bases align to TRBD1. The CDR3 length is 15 residues. V lost 2 bases to trimming and J lost 6 bases; unmatched junction nucleotides: 5. The germline CDR1 and CDR2 sequences are MNHEY and SMNVEV (reference sequence).